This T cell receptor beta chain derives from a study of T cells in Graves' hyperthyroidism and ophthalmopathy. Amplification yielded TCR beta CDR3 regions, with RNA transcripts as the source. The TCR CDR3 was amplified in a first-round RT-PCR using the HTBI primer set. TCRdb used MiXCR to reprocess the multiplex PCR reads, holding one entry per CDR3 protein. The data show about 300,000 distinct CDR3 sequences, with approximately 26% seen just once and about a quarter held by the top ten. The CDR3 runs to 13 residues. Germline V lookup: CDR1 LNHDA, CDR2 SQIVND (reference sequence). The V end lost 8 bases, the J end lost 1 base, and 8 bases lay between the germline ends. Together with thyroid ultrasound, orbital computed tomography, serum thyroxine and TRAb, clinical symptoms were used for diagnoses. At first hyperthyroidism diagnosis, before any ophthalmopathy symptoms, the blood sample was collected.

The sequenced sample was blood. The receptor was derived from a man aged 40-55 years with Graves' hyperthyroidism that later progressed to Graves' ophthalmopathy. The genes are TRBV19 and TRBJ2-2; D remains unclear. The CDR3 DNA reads TGTGCCAGTTTTGTGAGGAACACCGGGGAGCTGTTTTTT. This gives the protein CASFVRNTGELFF.